The present T cell receptor beta chain was sequenced within a study of shared clonotypes between healthy human individuals. About the study: Per donor, CD8 memory used one plate, CD8 naive used two, CD4 memory used three and CD4 naive used three. Findings and limits, study-wide: Across a few donors, naive CD4 shared roughly 5%, naive CD8 over 3%, memory CD4 more than 2%, memory CD8 approximately 0.4%. On the whole, naive subsets had larger estimated richness than memory subsets had.

This CDR3 contains 13 residues. V shed 1 base and J shed 13 bases, with 14 bases lying between them. Per germline, CDR1 SGHTA and CDR2 FQGNSA. Sequencing used immunoSEQ multiplex PCR; TCRdb keeps in-frame clones, though not all of them. The sample includes some 2.1 million clones, about 94% seen only once; the top ten take 1.5% to 2%. As defined, naive CD8 cells were CD45RO-negative and positively selected for CCR7, with terminally differentiated effector memory CD45RA+ cells excluded. Concerning this clone itself: Its antigen remains unidentified.

This sequence was found in a man aged 18 to 29 in good health. Some clones in this sample may be carry-over from other donors' samples. V gene TRBV7-2 combines with J gene TRBJ2-1, with D unclear. Sequencing was performed on naive CD8+ T cells from PBMCs. The CDR3 nucleotides are TGTGCCAGCAGCTTAGGTTCCGGATGGAAACAGTTCTTC. This gives the protein CASSLGSGWKQFF.